This T cell receptor (beta chain) was retrieved from a study of T cells in Graves' hyperthyroidism and ophthalmopathy. In the study overall: Peripheral blood was obtained at initial diagnosis, preceding any treatment. Points from the study as a whole: It was a median about 6.5 months before onset that the model predicted ophthalmopathy.

Regarding this clonotype: Its specificity is unknown.

The investigators amplified TCR beta CDR3 regions from RNA transcripts. Initially, a first-round RT-PCR of the TCR CDR3 employed the HTBI primer set. From the multiplex PCR reads, TCRdb called clonotypes with MiXCR, one entry per CDR3 protein. The repertoire holds about 400,000 distinct CDR3 sequences, with roughly 15% as singletons. This TCR was recovered from a woman under 30 with Graves' hyperthyroidism. Sequencing was done on a sample of blood.

CDR3 sequence: CASSWDRGLPVGYGYTF. As DNA, the CDR3 is TGTGCCAGCAGCTGGGACAGGGGGCTACCCGTGGGCTATGGCTACACCTTC. This chain links TRBV7-2 with TRBJ1-2, with TRBD1 identical over 12 bases. V shed 4 bases, J shed 4 bases, and the junction held 10 bases outside the gene matches. The CDR3 runs 17 residues. Germline V gene sequence: CDR1 SGHTA, CDR2 FQGNSA.